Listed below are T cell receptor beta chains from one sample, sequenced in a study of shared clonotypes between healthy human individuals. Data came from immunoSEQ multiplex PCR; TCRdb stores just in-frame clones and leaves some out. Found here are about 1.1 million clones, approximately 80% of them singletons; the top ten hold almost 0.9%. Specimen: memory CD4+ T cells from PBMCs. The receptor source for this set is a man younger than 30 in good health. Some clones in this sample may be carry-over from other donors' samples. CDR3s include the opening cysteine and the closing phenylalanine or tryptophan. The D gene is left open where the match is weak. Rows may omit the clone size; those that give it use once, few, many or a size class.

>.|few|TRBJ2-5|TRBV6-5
CASSFGTYAETQYF
TGTGCCAGCAGTTTCGGGACGTATGCGGAGACCCAGTACTTC
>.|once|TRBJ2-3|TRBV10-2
CASSEIFGDTQYF
TGCGCCAGCAGTGAAATTTTTGGGGATACGCAGTATTTT
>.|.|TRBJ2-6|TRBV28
CASSSLNGASSGANVLTF
TGTGCCAGCAGTTCTCTGAACGGGGCGAGCTCTGGGGCCAACGTCCTGACTTTC
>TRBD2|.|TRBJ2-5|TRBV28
CASSPPGGRETQYF
TGTGCCAGCAGTCCCCCGGGGGGGAGGGAGACCCAGTACTTC
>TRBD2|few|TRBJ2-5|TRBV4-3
CASSQDPAGVGETQYF
TGCGCCAGCAGCCAAGATCCAGCGGGAGTAGGGGAGACCCAGTACTTC
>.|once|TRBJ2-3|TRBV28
CASTLGGLSTDTQYF
TGTGCCAGCACTTTAGGGGGACTTAGCACAGATACGCAGTATTTT
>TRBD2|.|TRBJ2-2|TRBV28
CASSSGSGGTGELFF
TGTGCCAGCAGTTCGGGTAGCGGGGGCACCGGGGAGCTGTTTTTT
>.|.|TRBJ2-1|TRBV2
CASSEGGSSYNEQFF
TGTGCCAGCAGTGAAGGGGGGAGCTCCTACAATGAGCAGTTCTTC
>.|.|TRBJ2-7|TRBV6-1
CATRDGSYEQYF
TGTGCCACCCGGGACGGATCCTACGAGCAGTACTTC
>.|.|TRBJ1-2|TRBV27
CASSQGWWDGYTF
TGTGCCAGCAGCCAGGGGTGGTGGGATGGCTACACCTTC
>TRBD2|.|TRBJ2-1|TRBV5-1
CASSLVGTSSHRGEQFF
TGCGCCAGCAGCTTGGTGGGGACTAGCTCCCACAGGGGTGAGCAGTTCTTC
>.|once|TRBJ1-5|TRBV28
CASSFMQGSNQPQHF
TGTGCCAGCAGTTTTATGCAGGGGAGCAATCAGCCCCAGCATTTT
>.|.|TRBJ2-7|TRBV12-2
CASRLVLRGDEQYF
TGTGCAAGTCGCTTGGTACTCAGGGGCGACGAGCAGTACTTC
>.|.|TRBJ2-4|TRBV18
CASSPGSLAKNIQYF
TGTGCCAGCTCACCGGGGTCCCTAGCCAAAAACATTCAGTACTTC
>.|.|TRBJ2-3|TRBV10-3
CAISSSTDTQYF
TGTGCCATCAGCAGCAGCACAGATACGCAGTATTTT
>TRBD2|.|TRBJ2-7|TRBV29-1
CSTGGRPSSYEQYF
TGCAGCACGGGGGGGAGGCCAAGCTCCTACGAGCAGTACTTC
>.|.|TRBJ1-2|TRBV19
CASTRDPATNYGYTF
TGTGCCAGTACGAGGGACCCAGCGACTAACTATGGCTACACCTTC
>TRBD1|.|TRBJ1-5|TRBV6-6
CASRTGGQPQHF
TGTGCCAGCAGGACAGGGGGTCAGCCCCAGCATTTT
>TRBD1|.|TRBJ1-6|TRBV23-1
CASSPPGQGHSPLHF
TGCGCCAGCAGTCCCCCGGGACAGGGACATTCACCCCTCCACTTT
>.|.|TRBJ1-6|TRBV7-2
CASSAQVRLSPLHF
TGTGCCAGCAGCGCACAGGTCCGGTTGTCACCCCTCCACTTT
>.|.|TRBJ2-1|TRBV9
CASSIASLGEQFF
TGTGCCAGCAGCATCGCTTCACTGGGTGAGCAGTTCTTC
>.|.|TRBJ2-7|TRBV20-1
CSAGEYDEQYF
TGCAGTGCTGGTGAGTACGACGAGCAGTACTTC
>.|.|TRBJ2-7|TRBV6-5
CASSYSSQRDEQYF
TGTGCCAGCAGTTACTCCTCGCAAAGGGACGAGCAGTACTTC
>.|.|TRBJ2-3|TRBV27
CASSLGTQVSTDTQYF
TGTGCCAGCAGTTTGGGCACACAGGTGTCCACAGATACGCAGTATTTT
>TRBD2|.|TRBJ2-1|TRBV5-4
CASSLARLAGADEQFF
TGTGCCAGCAGCCTGGCTAGGCTAGCGGGAGCAGATGAGCAGTTCTTC
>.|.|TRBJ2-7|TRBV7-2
CASSLVGLLQYF
TGTGCCAGCAGCTTAGTCGGTCTCCTTCAGTACTTC
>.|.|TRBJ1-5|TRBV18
CASSPGRDIDQPQHF
TGTGCCAGCTCACCGGGCAGGGACATCGATCAGCCCCAGCATTTT
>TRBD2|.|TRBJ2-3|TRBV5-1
CASSPGLAGGYRDTQYF
TGCGCCAGCAGCCCGGGACTAGCGGGAGGGTATAGAGATACGCAGTATTTT
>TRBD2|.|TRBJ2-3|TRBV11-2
CASSLAQTSGRVRDTQYF
TGTGCCAGCAGCTTAGCCCAGACTAGCGGGAGGGTGAGAGATACGCAGTATTTT
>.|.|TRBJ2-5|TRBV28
CASRMGGTETQYF
TGTGCCAGCCGCATGGGCGGAACCGAGACCCAGTACTTC
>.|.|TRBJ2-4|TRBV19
CASSIWGIQYF
TGTGCCAGTAGTATATGGGGCATTCAGTACTTC
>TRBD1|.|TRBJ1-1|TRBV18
CASSPGRGGAEAFF
TGTGCCAGCTCACCAGGGAGAGGGGGCGCTGAAGCTTTCTTT
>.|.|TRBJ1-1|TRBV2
CASSFRDSEAFF
TGTGCCAGCAGCTTCAGGGACTCTGAAGCTTTCTTT
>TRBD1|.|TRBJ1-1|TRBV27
CASSFSRQGGTEAFF
TGTGCCAGCAGTTTCTCCCGACAGGGAGGGACTGAAGCTTTCTTT
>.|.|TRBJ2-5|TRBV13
CASSRRQGGETQYF
TGTGCCAGCAGCCGTCGACAGGGAGGAGAGACCCAGTACTTC
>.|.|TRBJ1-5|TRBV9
CASSVGGGGTPSNQPQHF
TGTGCCAGCAGCGTAGGAGGGGGGGGGACCCCCAGCAATCAGCCCCAGCATTTT
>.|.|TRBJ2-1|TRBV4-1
CASSQVGGPPRNEQFF
TGCGCCAGCAGCCAAGTTGGCGGGCCCCCGCGGAATGAGCAGTTCTTC
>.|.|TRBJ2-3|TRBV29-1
CSVDLGWSTDTQYF
TGCAGCGTTGACCTGGGTTGGAGCACAGATACGCAGTATTTT
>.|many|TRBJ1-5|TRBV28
CASSLISTGSNQPQHF
TGTGCCAGCAGTTTAATCTCCACAGGTAGCAATCAGCCCCAGCATTTT
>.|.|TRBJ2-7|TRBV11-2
CASSLVGGILSYEQYF
TGTGCCAGCAGCTTAGTTGGTGGGATTCTTTCCTACGAGCAGTACTTC
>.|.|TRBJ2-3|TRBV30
CAWTGGGGTDTQYF
TGTGCCTGGACCGGAGGGGGGGGCACAGATACGCAGTATTTT
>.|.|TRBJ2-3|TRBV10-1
CASSEDPGTDTQYF
TGCGCCAGCAGTGAGGACCCGGGGACAGATACGCAGTATTTT
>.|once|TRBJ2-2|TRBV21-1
CASSKRGRTGGELFF
TGTGCCAGCAGCAAGCGCGGGAGAACGGGCGGGGAGCTGTTTTTT